The T cell receptor beta chain described here comes from a study of T cells in Graves' hyperthyroidism and ophthalmopathy. The source material, RNA transcripts, was used to amplify TCR beta CDR3 regions. The TCR CDR3 first-round RT-PCR relied on the HTBI primer set. TCRdb passed the multiplex PCR reads through MiXCR, listing each CDR3 protein once. The repertoire includes around 450,000 distinct CDR3 sequences, approximately 14% of them detected once, and 12% to 15% sits in the top ten. The CDR3 has 14 amino acids. V gave up 3 bases and J gave up 7 bases, with 13 bases separating them. Newly diagnosed hyperthyroidism patients aged 18 to 65 years had disease lasting under 2 months. Diagnoses used clinical symptoms, serum thyroxine and TRAb, thyroid ultrasound and orbital computed tomography. Around 10 ml fresh peripheral blood yielded the PBMCs. Study-wide results and caveats: The model forecast ophthalmopathy, anticipating it by a median around 6.5 months before onset.

This clonotype came up many times. As yet, its antigen is unknown. This rearrangement joins TRBV12-3 or TRBV12-4 to TRBJ2-1, with D possibly being TRBD1 or TRBD2 (5 bases each). The source of this sequence is a woman between 18 and 29 years old with Graves' hyperthyroidism. The source material was blood. The CDR3 nucleotides are TGTGCCAGCAGTTTCGGGACCCTGGGGAATGAGCAGTTCTTC. Translation gives CASSFGTLGNEQFF.